The 19 T cell receptor beta chains given below trace back to one sample, sequenced in a study of OX40 agonist ivuxolimab in advanced cancers. Here immunoSEQ multiplex PCR was the method, and the copy in TCRdb shows in-frame clones only, minus some. Of over 45,000 clones in the sample, around four fifths were seen once. The starting material was CD4+ or CD8+ T cells sorted from blood, obtained in a trial of the OX40 agonist ivuxolimab. Every receptor here comes from an adult with an advanced solid tumor such as melanoma, head and neck, liver or kidney cancer.

This clone has only one observation. V is TRBV6-6 and J is TRBJ1-3, with D possibly matching TRBD1 (6 bases). V was pared by 2 bases and J by 4 bases, with 15 bases between. The CDR3 loop spans 16 amino acids. Germline V gene data show CDR1 as MNHNY and CDR2 as SVGAGI (reference sequence). This CDR3 reads CASSYERTGPGNTIYF. The DNA of the CDR3 is TGTGCCAGCAGTTACGAGCGAACAGGGCCCGGAAACACCATATATTTT.

CDR3 in DNA: TGTGCCAGCAGTGAAGCTCGGGGGCAGGGCCACTACGAGCAGTACTTC. Translation: CASSEARGQGHYEQYF. The gene calls are TRBV2 and TRBJ2-7; possibly TRBD1 or TRBD2 for D (6 bases each). V lost 0 bases and J 3 bases, leaving 15 bases between the germline ends. This CDR3 region has 16 residues. Per germline, CDR1 SNHLY and CDR2 FYNNEI.

The genes are TRBV7-2 and TRBJ1-2, with D hard to call. The CDR3 covers 11 residues. CDR1 SGHTA and CDR2 FQGNSA come from the germline V gene. The ends were cut back, 5 bases at V and 8 bases at J, with 9 bases in the middle. The DNA of the CDR3 is TGTGCCAGCAGCGCGCCACCCGGCTACACCTTC. It translates to CASSAPPGYTF.

The chain couples TRBV29-1 to TRBJ2-2; 8 bases match TRBD2. V lost 4 bases to trimming and J lost 4 bases; unmatched junction nucleotides: 5. Germline V gives CDR1 SQVTM, CDR2 ANQGSEA. The CDR3 has 14 amino acids. The CDR3 loop reads CSVAGRAVTGELFF. In DNA form, the CDR3 reads TGCAGCGTTGCCGGGAGGGCGGTCACCGGGGAGCTGTTTTTT.

The sample holds a few counts of this clone. Here the CDR3 DNA reads TGTGCCAGCAGCTCCGACAGGGGAAGTGGCTACACCTTC. Its protein product is CASSSDRGSGYTF. The V call is TRBV11-2, the J call TRBJ1-2, with 8 nucleotides matching TRBD1. Germline assignment: CDR1 SGHAT and CDR2 FQNNGV. The CDR3 totals 13 residues. J gave up 7 bases and V 4 bases, and 5 bases lay outside the gene matches.

The chain employs TRBV6-1 and TRBJ1-4, with D uncertain. The germline CDR1 and CDR2 sequences are MNHNS and SASEGT. This CDR3 has 16 residues. Trimming removed 1 base from V and 8 bases from J, with 17 bases in between. The CDR3: CASSEVIGGVGEKLFF. In DNA, the CDR3 is TGTGCCAGCAGTGAAGTTATCGGCGGGGTAGGGGAAAAACTGTTTTTT.

V is TRBV7-2 and J is TRBJ2-7; D remains unclear. Germline CDR1 and CDR2: SGHTA and FQGNSA. V lost 1 base, J lost 3 bases, and 10 bases lay in between. The CDR3 is made up of 14 amino acids. The chain's CDR3 is CASSLVQDRYEQYF. CDR3 bases: TGTGCCAGCAGCTTAGTCCAAGACCGCTACGAGCAGTACTTC.

The chain recombines TRBV4-3 with TRBJ1-4; D remains unclear. The CDR3 length is 13 residues. Looked up from germline, CDR1 is LGHNA and CDR2 is YSLEER. Trimming took 4 bases from V and 8 from J, leaving 11 bases between them. For the CDR3, the DNA is TGCGCCAGCAGCCGTCAGAGTGGGGAAAAACTGTTTTTT. The encoded protein is CASSRQSGEKLFF.

There are a few counts of this clone. The J gene is TRBJ1-1, the V gene TRBV29-1; D may be TRBD1 (5 bases). The CDR3 sequence is 12 residues long. The V end was cut by 4 bases, the J end by 4 bases, with 10 bases between. Germline assignment: CDR1 SQVTM and CDR2 ANQGSEA. The CDR3 reads CSVGGFGTEAFF. The CDR3 nucleotides are TGCAGCGTTGGGGGCTTTGGCACTGAAGCTTTCTTT.

The chain employs TRBV11-2 and TRBJ2-3; D is unclear. The CDR3 is made up of 14 amino acids. Germline V gives CDR1 SGHAT, CDR2 FQNNGV. The V and J ends lost 0 bases and 1 base respectively, with 5 bases between them. The CDR3 loop reads CASSLDWGTDTQYF. CDR3 in DNA: TGTGCCAGCAGCTTAGATTGGGGCACAGATACGCAGTATTTT.

The chain recombines TRBV15 with TRBJ1-2; possibly TRBD1 for D (6 bases). Germline V CDR1 and CDR2: LNHNV, YYDKDF (reference sequence). The CDR3 runs to 15 residues. V was trimmed by 0 bases and J by 8 bases, leaving 16 bases between them. CDR3: CATSRDLTGSGGYTF. The DNA for the CDR3 is TGTGCCACCAGCAGAGATTTGACAGGCAGTGGGGGCTACACCTTC.

The V call is TRBV7-6, the J call TRBJ2-3; 9 bases line up with TRBD2. V dropped 5 bases and J dropped 0; count of bases not matched to a gene: 12. This CDR3 comprises 18 residues. Germline V gene lookup returns CDR1 SGHVS and CDR2 FNYEAQ. The CDR3 DNA reads as TGTGCCAGCAGCCCCCGGGGGAGGCTAGCGGGGAGCACAGATACGCAGTATTTT. Translated: CASSPRGRLAGSTDTQYF.

The CDR3 region is CASRAPRTGKNTEAFF. The CDR3 DNA sequence: TGCGCCAGCAGAGCCCCTAGGACAGGGAAGAACACTGAAGCTTTCTTT. The chain joins TRBV5-1 to TRBJ1-1; 8 nucleotides match TRBD1. The CDR3 has 16 residues. The V gene's germline CDR1 is SGHRS and CDR2 YFSETQ. V shed 5 bases and J 1 base; nucleotides not matched to a gene: 10.

The rearrangement joins TRBV27 to TRBJ2-6; no firm D call. The CDR3 runs to 15 residues. The germline gives CDR1 MNHEY, CDR2 SMNVEV (reference sequence). Trimming shortened V by 3 bases and J by 0 bases, and 6 bases separated the two germline ends. The CDR3 DNA reads TGTGCCAGCAGTTTTAGGTACTCTGGGGCCAACGTCCTGACTTTC. Protein product: CASSFRYSGANVLTF.

This chain joins TRBV25-1 and TRBJ1-1; possibly TRBD1 for D (6 bases). With 6 bases removed from V and 1 base from J, the gap between germline ends came to 12 bases. Germline CDR1 is MGHDK and CDR2 is SYGVNS. The CDR3 spans 14 residues. CDR3 amino acids: CASRERQANTEAFF. As DNA, the CDR3 is TGTGCCAGCAGAGAACGACAGGCGAACACTGAAGCTTTCTTT.

V and J are TRBV19 and TRBJ2-1; D perhaps matches TRBD1 (6 bases). In germline, CDR1 is LNHDA, CDR2 SQIVND (reference sequence). The CDR3 has 15 residues. V lost 8 bases and J 8 bases, leaving 22 bases between the germline ends. The CDR3 nucleotides are TGTGCCAGTTACTACGGTGTTCAGGGGTTCGATGAGCAGTTCTTC. It yields the protein CASYYGVQGFDEQFF.

The chain recombines TRBV19 with TRBJ1-1; D unclear. V was pared by 0 bases and J by 0 bases, with 11 bases between. Per the germline V gene, CDR1 is LNHDA and CDR2 is SQIVND (reference sequence). The CDR3 is 16 residues long. This chain's CDR3 is CASSIDLSGMNTEAFF. The CDR3 nucleotides are TGTGCCAGTAGTATAGATCTATCGGGCATGAACACTGAAGCTTTCTTT.

The chain combines TRBV19 with TRBJ1-1; no clear D gene. CDR3 length equals 13 residues. V lost 7 bases and J lost 1, with 10 bases in between. CDR1 and CDR2 from the germline V gene are LNHDA and SQIVND (reference sequence). As DNA, the CDR3 is TGTGCCAGTATCCCAACTTGGAACACTGAAGCTTTCTTT. This translates into CASIPTWNTEAFF.

V and J are TRBV6-1 and TRBJ2-5; the match to TRBD1 covers 7 bases. The germline V gene encodes CDR1 MNHNS and CDR2 SASEGT. The CDR3 has 15 residues. V gave up 3 bases and J gave up 5 bases; unmatched junction bases: 9. In nucleotides, the CDR3 is TGTGCCAGCAGTGATAGACAGGGTTGGGGGGAGACCCAGTACTTC. This codes for CASSDRQGWGETQYF.